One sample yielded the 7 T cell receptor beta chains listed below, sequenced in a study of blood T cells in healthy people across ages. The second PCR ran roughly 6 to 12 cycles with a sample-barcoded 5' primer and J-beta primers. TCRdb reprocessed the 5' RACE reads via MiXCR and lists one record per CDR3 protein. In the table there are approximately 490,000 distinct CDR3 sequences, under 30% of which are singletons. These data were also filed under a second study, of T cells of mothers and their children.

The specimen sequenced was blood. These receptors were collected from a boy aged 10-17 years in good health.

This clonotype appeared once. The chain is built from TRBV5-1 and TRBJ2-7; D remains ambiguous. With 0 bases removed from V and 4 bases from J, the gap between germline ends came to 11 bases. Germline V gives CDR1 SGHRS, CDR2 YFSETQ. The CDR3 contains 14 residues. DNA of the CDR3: TGCGCCAGCAGCTTGGAGCGAGCACTATACGAGCAGTACTTC. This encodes CASSLERALYEQYF.

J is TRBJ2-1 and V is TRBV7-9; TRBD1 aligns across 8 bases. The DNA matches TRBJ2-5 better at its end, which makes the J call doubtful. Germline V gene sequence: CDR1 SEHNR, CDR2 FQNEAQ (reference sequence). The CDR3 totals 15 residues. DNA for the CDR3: TGTGCCAGCAGCCCAAGGGACAGGCCTTTAGAGACCCAGTACTTC. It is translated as CASSPRDRPLETQYF.

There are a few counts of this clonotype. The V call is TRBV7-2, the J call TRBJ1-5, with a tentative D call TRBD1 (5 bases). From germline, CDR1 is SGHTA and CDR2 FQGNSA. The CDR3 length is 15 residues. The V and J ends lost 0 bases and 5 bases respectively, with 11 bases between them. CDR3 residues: CASSLARQGYQPQHF. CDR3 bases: TGTGCCAGCAGCTTAGCTCGGCAGGGTTATCAGCCCCAGCATTTT.

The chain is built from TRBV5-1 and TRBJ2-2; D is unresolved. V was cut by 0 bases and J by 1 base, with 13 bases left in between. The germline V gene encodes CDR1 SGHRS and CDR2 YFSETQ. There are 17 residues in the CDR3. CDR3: CASSLVSVNRNTGELFF. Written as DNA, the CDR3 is TGCGCCAGCAGCTTGGTGTCCGTTAATAGGAACACCGGGGAGCTGTTTTTT.

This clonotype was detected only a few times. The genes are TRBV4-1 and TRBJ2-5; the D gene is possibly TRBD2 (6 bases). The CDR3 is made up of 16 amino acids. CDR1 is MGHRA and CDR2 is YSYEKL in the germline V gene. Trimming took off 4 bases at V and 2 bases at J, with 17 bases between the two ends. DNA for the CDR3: TGCGCCAGCAGCCCCTGGGGACTCCCCGAGCAAGAGACCCAGTACTTC. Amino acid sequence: CASSPWGLPEQETQYF.

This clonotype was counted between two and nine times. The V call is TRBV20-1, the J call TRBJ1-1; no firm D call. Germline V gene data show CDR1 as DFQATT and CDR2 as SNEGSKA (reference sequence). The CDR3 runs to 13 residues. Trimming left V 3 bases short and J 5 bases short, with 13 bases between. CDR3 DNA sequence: TGCAGTGCTAGTATGAATTTTGGAACTGAAGCTTTCTTT. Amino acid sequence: CSASMNFGTEAFF.

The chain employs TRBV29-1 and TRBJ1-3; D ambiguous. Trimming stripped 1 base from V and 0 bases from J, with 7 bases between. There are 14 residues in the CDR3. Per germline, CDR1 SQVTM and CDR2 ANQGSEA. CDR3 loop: CSVEVALSGNTIYF. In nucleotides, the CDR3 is TGCAGCGTTGAAGTGGCTCTCTCTGGAAACACCATATATTTT. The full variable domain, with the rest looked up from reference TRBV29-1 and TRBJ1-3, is SAVISQKPSRDICQRGTSLTIQCQVDSQVTMMFWYRQQPGQSLTLIATANQGSEATYESGFVIDKFPISRPNLTFSTLTVSNMSPEDSSIYLCSVEVALSGNTIYFGEGSWLTVV.